These 27 T cell receptor beta chains originate from one sample sequenced in a study of T cell responses to AZD1222 COVID-19 vaccine. The assay was immunoSEQ multiplex PCR, and TCRdb's table has in-frame clones only and misses some. The table lists some 110,000 clones, approximately 84% of them singletons. This material consisted of peripheral blood, taken on day 0 of AZD1222 vaccination. These receptors all come from an adult in good health.

The chain couples TRBV24-1 to TRBJ1-2; tentative D call: TRBD1 (5 bases). V was cut by 6 bases and J by 7 bases, with 8 bases left in between. Per germline, CDR1 KGHDR and CDR2 SFDVKD. This CDR3 contains 11 residues. CDR3 DNA sequence: TGTGCCACCAGTCAGGGATCTGGCTACACCTTC. It specifies CATSQGSGYTF.

The chain employs TRBV19 and TRBJ1-4; D possibly corresponds to TRBD1 (6 bases). The V gene lost 7 bases and the J gene lost 5 bases, with 14 bases spanning the gap. The CDR3 covers 14 residues. Germline-derived CDR1 and CDR2 are LNHDA and SQIVND (reference sequence). The CDR3 region has the DNA TGTGCCAGTAAAAGGGGGGGCGCGAATGAAAAACTGTTTTTT. This translates into CASKRGGANEKLFF.

This rearrangement joins TRBV5-1 to TRBJ1-1; TRBD1 agrees at 7 bases. The CDR3 consists of 13 residues. From germline, CDR1 is SGHRS and CDR2 YFSETQ. The junction had 8 bases not matched to a gene; V was cut back by 2 bases and J by 10 bases. The CDR3 region is CASSLGQVAGAFF. The CDR3 DNA follows: TGCGCCAGCAGCTTAGGACAGGTTGCCGGAGCTTTCTTT. The entire variable domain, with the rest obtained from reference TRBV5-1 and TRBJ1-1, is as follows: KAGVTQTPRYLIKTRGQQVTLSCSPISGHRSVSWYQQTPGQGLQFLFEYFSETQRNKGNFPGRFSGRQFSNSRSEMNVSTLELGDSALYLCASSLGQVAGAFFGQGTRLTVV.

The chain joins TRBV6-1 to TRBJ1-1, with 7 bases that match TRBD1. The CDR3 length is 15 residues. Germline V gene lookup returns CDR1 MNHNS and CDR2 SASEGT. J gave up 6 bases and V 0 bases, and 7 bases lay outside the gene matches. Here the CDR3 reads CASSEALQGYAEAFF. The CDR3 region has the DNA TGTGCCAGCAGTGAAGCATTACAGGGGTACGCTGAAGCTTTCTTT.

This chain uses TRBV28 with TRBJ2-7, with no clear D. Per germline, CDR1 MDHEN and CDR2 SYDVKM. V shed 5 bases and J shed 2 bases, with 13 bases lying between them. The length of the CDR3 is 14 residues. CDR3 region: CASSLTGPTYEQYF. CDR3 nucleotide sequence: TGTGCCAGCAGTCTGACGGGTCCGACCTACGAGCAGTACTTC.

The chain combines TRBV2 with TRBJ1-2; tentative D call: TRBD1 (5 bases). Trimming took off 6 bases at V and 0 bases at J, with 8 bases between the two ends. The CDR3 totals 13 residues. CDR1 is SNHLY, CDR2 FYNNEI, per germline. The CDR3 is CASREQANYGYTF. The CDR3 nucleotides are TGTGCCAGCAGAGAACAGGCTAACTATGGCTACACCTTC.

In this sample, this clone turned up once. V gene TRBV6-5 combines with J gene TRBJ1-1; D gene ambiguous. Germline V gene data show CDR1 as MNHEY and CDR2 as SVGAGI. The CDR3 consists of 14 residues. V was shortened by 0 bases and J by 3 bases, with 8 bases between the two germline ends. CDR3 residues: CASSYSSMDTEAFF. The CDR3 nucleotides read TGTGCCAGCAGTTACTCTTCCATGGACACTGAAGCTTTCTTT.

V gene TRBV5-5 combines with J gene TRBJ2-2; 9 bases align to TRBD1. The CDR3 is 15 residues long. The V and J ends lost 5 bases and 2 bases, in that order; junction bases with no gene match: 4. From germline, CDR1 is SGHKS and CDR2 YYEKEE (reference sequence). The CDR3 DNA follows: TGTGCCAGCAGGCGGACAGGGGATAACACCGGGGAGCTGTTTTTT. Amino acids: CASRRTGDNTGELFF.

V and J are TRBV28 and TRBJ1-5; perhaps TRBD1 as D (6 bases). This CDR3 is built from 15 residues. Germline CDR1 MDHEN, CDR2 SYDVKM. V was clipped by 6 bases and J by 7 bases, with 19 bases between them. CDR3 amino acids: CASSSERGRRQPQHF. CDR3 bases: TGTGCCAGCAGCTCTGAAAGGGGGAGGAGACAGCCCCAGCATTTT.

This chain uses TRBV28 with TRBJ1-1; tentative D call: TRBD1 (6 bases). The CDR3 runs 15 residues. CDR1 MDHEN and CDR2 SYDVKM come from the germline V gene. Trimming cost V 3 bases and J 0 bases, with 11 bases left between them. DNA for the CDR3: TGTGCCAGCAGTTTGGGTGGACAGTTGAACACTGAAGCTTTCTTT. It encodes CASSLGGQLNTEAFF.

This rearrangement joins TRBV18 to TRBJ2-7, with 12 nucleotides matching TRBD2. Per the germline V gene, CDR1 is KGHSH and CDR2 is LQKENI. This CDR3 contains 16 residues. V was pared by 6 bases and J by 12 bases, with 18 bases of the junction left unmatched. The CDR3 nucleotides are TGTGCCAGCTCGTCAACTCCCGGGACTAGCGGGTTACGGCTGTACTTC. Its protein is CASSSTPGTSGLRLYF.

The chain employs TRBV2 and TRBJ1-2, with 7 nucleotides matching TRBD1. The germline gives CDR1 SNHLY, CDR2 FYNNEI. Trimming took 1 base from V and 7 from J; bases not matched to a gene: 9. The CDR3 loop spans 15 amino acids. The CDR3 region has the DNA TGTGCCAGCAGTGAAGTTGTAGGGGGCACGGGTGGCTACACCTTC. Its protein is CASSEVVGGTGGYTF. The variable domain in full, with the rest retrieved from reference TRBV2 and TRBJ1-2, is EPEVTQTPSHQVTQMGQEVILRCVPISNHLYFYWYRQILGQKVEFLVSFYNNEISEKSEIFDDQFSVERPDGSNFTLKIRSTKLEDSAMYFCASSEVVGGTGGYTFGSGTRLTVV.

CDR3 nucleotide sequence: TGTGCCAGCAGCCAAGATCGGGACGAGCAGTACTTC. This encodes CASSQDRDEQYF. The chain combines TRBV3-1 (or the pseudogene TRBV3-2) with TRBJ2-7; the D is unclear. This CDR3 has 12 residues. Germline values: CDR1 LGHDT, CDR2 YNNKEL (reference sequence). Trimming shortened V by 0 bases and J by 5 bases, and 5 bases separated the two germline ends.

The chain couples TRBV11-3 to TRBJ1-5, with D possibly being TRBD1 (6 bases). The V gene lost 1 base and the J gene lost 2 bases, with 18 bases spanning the gap. The CDR3 loop spans 18 amino acids. Germline CDR1 SGHNT, CDR2 YENEEA. CDR3 in amino acids: CASSLVALRGLGNQPQHF. The CDR3 nucleotides read TGTGCCAGCAGCTTAGTAGCCCTCAGGGGATTGGGCAATCAGCCCCAGCATTTT.

This clone showed up just once. The chain links TRBV18 to TRBJ1-4, with D possibly being TRBD1 (6 bases). The CDR3 totals 16 residues. V was pared by 3 bases and J by 5 bases, with 16 bases between. CDR1 and CDR2 (germline): KGHSH, LQKENI. CDR3 nucleotide sequence: TGTGCCAGCTCACCCCCCTTAGGGGGGGCGAATGAAAAACTGTTTTTT. Amino acids: CASSPPLGGANEKLFF.

The J gene is TRBJ2-1, the V gene TRBV6-1; TRBD2 aligns across 9 bases. CDR3 length: 15 amino acids. Germline lookup yields CDR1 MNHNS and CDR2 SASEGT. V lost 2 bases to trimming and J lost 3 bases; unmatched junction nucleotides: 2. Here the CDR3 reads CASSELAGSYNEQFF. The CDR3 region has the DNA TGTGCCAGCAGTGAACTAGCGGGGAGCTACAATGAGCAGTTCTTC.

This chain joins TRBV7-3 and TRBJ2-3, with 11 positions matching TRBD2. Trimming took 2 bases from V and 4 from J; bases not matched to a gene: 2. This CDR3 region has 15 residues. CDR1 SGHTA and CDR2 FQGTGA come from the germline V gene. CDR3 nucleotides: TGTGCCAGCAGCTTACTAGCGGGAGGCGCAGATACGCAGTATTTT. The encoded protein is CASSLLAGGADTQYF.

The rearrangement joins TRBV4-1 to TRBJ1-2; 8 nucleotides agree with TRBD1. There are 14 residues in the CDR3. Germline V gene lookup returns CDR1 MGHRA and CDR2 YSYEKL. After removal of 6 bases from V and 5 bases from J, the junction contained 8 bases not matched to a gene. DNA of the CDR3: TGCGCCAGCAGTCCTCAGGGGGCACTTTATGGCTACACCTTC. Translation gives CASSPQGALYGYTF.

The chain employs TRBV28 and TRBJ1-5, with 7 bases matching TRBD1. CDR3 length equals 14 residues. V lost 4 bases, J lost 3 bases, and 3 bases stayed unmatched. The V gene's germline CDR1 is MDHEN and CDR2 SYDVKM. Here the CDR3 reads CASSWGQTNQPQHF. The CDR3 bases are TGTGCCAGCAGTTGGGGACAGACCAATCAGCCCCAGCATTTT.

The V call is TRBV4-2, the J call TRBJ2-5; 9 bases align to TRBD2. Germline V gene lookup returns CDR1 LGHNA and CDR2 YNFKEQ. J lost 1 base, V lost 5 bases, and 8 bases had no gene match. The CDR3 is 16 amino acids. The CDR3 nucleotides are TGTGCCAGCAGCTTTGGGGCTAGCGGGATCCAAGAGACCCAGTACTTC. Its translation: CASSFGASGIQETQYF.

The gene calls are TRBV6-5 and TRBJ1-5, with D unclear. Germline CDR1 MNHEY, CDR2 SVGAGI. The CDR3 is 14 amino acids. Trimming pared 6 bases from V and 7 bases from J, leaving 16 bases between. CDR3 DNA sequence: TGTGCCAGCAGCTCCGACGGGCGGTGGCAGCCCCAGCATTTT. Encoded protein: CASSSDGRWQPQHF.

V gene TRBV6-1 combines with J gene TRBJ1-4, with TRBD1 matching over 7 bases. The CDR3 length is 16 residues. Germline assignment: CDR1 MNHNS and CDR2 SASEGT. V gave up 0 bases and J gave up 7 bases; unmatched junction bases: 8. In DNA, the CDR3 is TGTGCCAGCAGTGAAGCCACGACAGGGAAAGGTGAAAAACTGTTTTTT. Translation gives CASSEATTGKGEKLFF.

The J gene is TRBJ2-3, the V gene TRBV2; 11 nucleotides align to TRBD2. The germline CDR1 and CDR2 sequences are SNHLY and FYNNEI. The V gene end was trimmed by 5 bases and the J gene end by 0 bases; junction bases not matched to a gene: 7. The CDR3 runs 17 residues. CDR3 residues: CASSSGLAEFSTDTQYF. The CDR3 DNA reads TGTGCCAGCAGTTCGGGACTAGCGGAGTTTAGCACAGATACGCAGTATTTT.

The rearrangement uses TRBV5-5 and TRBJ2-1; D might be TRBD1 or TRBD2, each matching 5 bases. The V gene lost 1 base and the J gene lost 5 bases, with 13 bases spanning the gap. The CDR3 has 15 residues. Germline V gene sequence: CDR1 SGHKS, CDR2 YYEKEE (reference sequence). CDR3 loop: CASSLLPGANNEQFF. The CDR3 DNA reads TGTGCCAGCAGCTTGCTGCCCGGGGCGAACAATGAGCAGTTCTTC.

This clone was recorded only once. The rearrangement links TRBV5-4 to TRBJ1-6; D uncertain. V was pared by 0 bases and J by 7 bases, with 8 bases between. This CDR3 has 14 residues. Germline V gene sequence: CDR1 SGHNT, CDR2 YYREEE (reference sequence). For the CDR3, the DNA is TGTGCCAGCAGCTTGGATACGGGAAATTCACCCCTCCACTTT. Protein: CASSLDTGNSPLHF.

The V and J genes are TRBV29-1 and TRBJ1-2; 9 positions match TRBD1. In germline, CDR1 is SQVTM, CDR2 ANQGSEA. Germline trimming cut 2 bases from V and 8 bases from J; bases unmatched to any gene: 6. The CDR3 is 13 residues long. The CDR3, as DNA: TGCAGCGTTGAAAGCGGACAGGGGTACGGCTACACCTTC. Amino acids: CSVESGQGYGYTF.

The chain joins TRBV7-3 to TRBJ1-6; weak D call: TRBD1 (5 bases). The germline V and J ends were trimmed by 4 bases and 10 bases, with 14 bases remaining between them. The CDR3 is 14 residues long. Germline V gives CDR1 SGHTA, CDR2 FQGTGA. In nucleotides, the CDR3 is TGTGCCAGCAGCTCGCAGGGTGGAGGCTCACCCCTCCACTTT. It specifies CASSSQGGGSPLHF.